Below are 2 T cell receptor beta chains sequenced from a single sample in a study of high-grade serous ovarian cancer treatment subgroups. TCRdb's table, derived via immunoSEQ multiplex PCR, lists solely in-frame clones and lacks some. The table includes over 1,500 clones, over 75% detected once. The tumor samples were collected prior to definitive surgery or chemotherapy. Source material: tumor tissue. The receptors shown here come from a human donor with high-grade serous ovarian cancer.

This clone was recorded a few times. The V gene is TRBV29-1, the J gene TRBJ1-1; D is uncertain. Germline assignment: CDR1 SQVTM and CDR2 ANQGSEA. The length of the CDR3 is 16 residues. V lost 5 bases to trimming and J lost 3 bases, with 22 bases between them. The CDR3 sequence is CSVLPHGVARDTEAFF. DNA of the CDR3: TGCAGCGTTCTGCCTCACGGGGTGGCTCGAGACACTGAAGCTTTCTTT.

This sequence joins TRBV19 and TRBJ2-5; D not certain. Germline assignment: CDR1 LNHDA and CDR2 SQIVND (reference sequence). The ends were cut back, 5 bases at V and 3 bases at J, with 16 bases in the middle. This CDR3 comprises 15 residues. CDR3 coding DNA: TGTGCCAGTAGTCCCCAGCTGGCGGAGAAAGAGACCCAGTACTTC. Its protein is CASSPQLAEKETQYF.